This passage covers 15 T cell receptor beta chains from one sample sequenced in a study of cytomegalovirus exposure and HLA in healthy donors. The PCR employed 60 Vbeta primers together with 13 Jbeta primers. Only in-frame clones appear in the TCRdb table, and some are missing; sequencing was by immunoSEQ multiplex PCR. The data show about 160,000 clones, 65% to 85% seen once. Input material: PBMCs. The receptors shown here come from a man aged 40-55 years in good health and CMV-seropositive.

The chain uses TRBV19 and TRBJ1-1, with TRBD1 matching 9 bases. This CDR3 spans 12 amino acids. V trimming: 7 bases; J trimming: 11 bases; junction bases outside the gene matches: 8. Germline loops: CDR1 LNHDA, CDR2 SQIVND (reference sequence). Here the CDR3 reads CASTFGQGKAFF. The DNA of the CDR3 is TGTGCCAGTACTTTCGGACAGGGGAAGGCTTTCTTT.

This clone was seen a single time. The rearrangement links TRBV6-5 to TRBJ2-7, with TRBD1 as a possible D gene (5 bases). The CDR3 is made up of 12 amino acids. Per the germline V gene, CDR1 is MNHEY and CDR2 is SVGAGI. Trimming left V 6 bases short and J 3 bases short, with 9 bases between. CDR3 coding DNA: TGTGCCAGCAGACACAGGAGCTACGAGCAGTACTTC. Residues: CASRHRSYEQYF.

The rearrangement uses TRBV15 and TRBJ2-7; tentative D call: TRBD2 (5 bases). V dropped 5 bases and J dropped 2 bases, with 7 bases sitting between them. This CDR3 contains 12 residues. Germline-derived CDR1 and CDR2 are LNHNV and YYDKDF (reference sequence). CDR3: CATSGSAYEQYF. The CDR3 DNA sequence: TGTGCCACCAGCGGTAGCGCCTACGAGCAGTACTTC.

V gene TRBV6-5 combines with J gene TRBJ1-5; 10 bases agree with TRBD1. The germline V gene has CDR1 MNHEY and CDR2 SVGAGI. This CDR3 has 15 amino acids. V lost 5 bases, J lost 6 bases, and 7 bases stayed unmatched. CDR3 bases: TGTGCCAGCAGTCGCACTGGGACAGGGGTTCAGCCCCAGCATTTT. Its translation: CASSRTGTGVQPQHF.

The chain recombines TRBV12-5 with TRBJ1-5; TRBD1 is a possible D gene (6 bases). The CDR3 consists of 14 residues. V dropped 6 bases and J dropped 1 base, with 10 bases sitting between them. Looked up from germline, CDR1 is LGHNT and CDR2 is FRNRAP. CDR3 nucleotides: TGTGCTAGTGGCCGCACAGGGAGCAATCAGCCCCAGCATTTT. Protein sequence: CASGRTGSNQPQHF.

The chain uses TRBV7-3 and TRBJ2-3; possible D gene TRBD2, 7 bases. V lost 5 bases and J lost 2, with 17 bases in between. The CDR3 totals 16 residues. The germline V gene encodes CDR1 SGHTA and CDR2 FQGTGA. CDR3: CASSPLGGGYTDTQYF. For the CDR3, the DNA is TGTGCCAGCAGCCCGCTAGGCGGGGGCTACACAGATACGCAGTATTTT.

Here the CDR3 reads CASSLGRGAMNTEAFF. Here the CDR3 DNA reads TGTGCCAGCAGCTTAGGGCGGGGAGCCATGAACACTGAAGCTTTCTTT. The chain carries TRBV7-2 and TRBJ1-1; D remains unclear. CDR3 length: 16 amino acids. Trimming left V 1 base short and J 0 bases short, with 12 bases between. CDR1 and CDR2 (germline): SGHTA, FQGNSA.

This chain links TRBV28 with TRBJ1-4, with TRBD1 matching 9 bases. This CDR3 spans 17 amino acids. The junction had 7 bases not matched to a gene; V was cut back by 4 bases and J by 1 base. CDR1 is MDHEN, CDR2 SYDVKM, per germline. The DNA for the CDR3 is TGTGCCAGCAGTTCGAACAGGGGGCATGTAACTAATGAAAAACTGTTTTTT. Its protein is CASSSNRGHVTNEKLFF.

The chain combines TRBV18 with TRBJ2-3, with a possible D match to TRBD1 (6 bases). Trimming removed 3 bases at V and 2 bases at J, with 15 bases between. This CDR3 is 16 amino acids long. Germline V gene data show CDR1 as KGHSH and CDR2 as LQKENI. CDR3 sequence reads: CASSPLGQHVTDTQYF. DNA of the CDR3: TGTGCCAGCTCACCCCTCGGACAGCACGTCACAGATACGCAGTATTTT.

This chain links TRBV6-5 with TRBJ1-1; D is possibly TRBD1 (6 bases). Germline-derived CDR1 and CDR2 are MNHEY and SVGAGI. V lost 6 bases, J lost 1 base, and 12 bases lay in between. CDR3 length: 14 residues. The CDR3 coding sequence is TGTGCCAGCAGCAAGACAGGCCCGAACACTGAAGCTTTCTTT. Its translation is CASSKTGPNTEAFF.

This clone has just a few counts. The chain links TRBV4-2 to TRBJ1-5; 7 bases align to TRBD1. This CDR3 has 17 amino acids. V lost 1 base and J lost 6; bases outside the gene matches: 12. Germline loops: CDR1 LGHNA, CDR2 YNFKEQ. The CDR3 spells CASSQAEAGGGGQPQHF. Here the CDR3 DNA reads TGTGCCAGCAGCCAAGCGGAGGCAGGGGGAGGAGGTCAGCCCCAGCATTTT.

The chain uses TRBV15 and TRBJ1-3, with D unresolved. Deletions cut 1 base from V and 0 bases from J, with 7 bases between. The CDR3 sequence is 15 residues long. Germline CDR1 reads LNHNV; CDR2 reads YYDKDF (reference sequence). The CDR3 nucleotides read TGTGCCACCAGCAGAGGAGAAGCCTCTGGAAACACCATATATTTT. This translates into CATSRGEASGNTIYF. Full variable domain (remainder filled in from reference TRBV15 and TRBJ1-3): DAMVIQNPRYQVTQFGKPVTLSCSQTLNHNVMYWYQQKSSQAPKLLFHYYDKDFNNEADTPDNFQSRRPNTSFCFLDIRSPGLGDTAMYLCATSRGEASGNTIYFGEGSWLTVV.

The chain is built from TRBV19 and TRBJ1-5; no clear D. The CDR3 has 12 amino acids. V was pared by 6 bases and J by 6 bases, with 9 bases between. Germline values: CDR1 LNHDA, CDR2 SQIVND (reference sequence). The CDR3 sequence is CASRGPGQPQHF. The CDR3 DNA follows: TGTGCCAGTAGAGGTCCAGGTCAGCCCCAGCATTTT.

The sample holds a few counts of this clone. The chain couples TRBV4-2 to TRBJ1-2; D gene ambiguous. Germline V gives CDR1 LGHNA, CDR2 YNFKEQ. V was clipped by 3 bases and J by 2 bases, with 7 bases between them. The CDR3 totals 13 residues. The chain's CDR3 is CASSQLGNYGYTF. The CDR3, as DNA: TGTGCCAGCAGCCAGCTAGGAAACTATGGCTACACCTTC.

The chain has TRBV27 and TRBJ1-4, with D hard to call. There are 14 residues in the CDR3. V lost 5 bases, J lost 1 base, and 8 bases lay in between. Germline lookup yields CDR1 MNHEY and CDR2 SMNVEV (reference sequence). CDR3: CASSNSLTNEKLFF. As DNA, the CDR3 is TGTGCCAGCAGTAACAGCTTAACTAATGAAAAACTGTTTTTT.